The T cell receptor beta chain described here comes from a study of T cells in Graves' hyperthyroidism and ophthalmopathy (dated by TCRdb to about 2019). About the investigation overall: Peripheral blood was sampled at the time of initial diagnosis, prior to any treatment. The paper reports TCR Vbeta CDR3 sequencing of more than 120 peripheral blood samples: some 41 ophthalmopathy, fewer than 80 hyperthyroidism and roughly 17 progressor patients. Following sampling, methimazole starting at 30 mg daily was given to hyperthyroidism patients, and high-dose intravenous methylprednisolone was given to ophthalmopathy patients. Thyroid tissue and blood T-cell repertoires from more than 5 Graves' hyperthyroidism patients were also compared in the study. TCR V-J signatures able to tell the groups apart were searched for in a discovery cohort of 90 to 100 patients, of whom roughly 42 had Graves' ophthalmopathy and about 60 had stable Graves' hyperthyroidism. The 90 or so discovery patients were randomly split 7:3 into training and test sets. Whether ophthalmopathy could be predicted prospectively was tested in an independent validation cohort made up of 18 to 20 hyperthyroidism patients plus 17 patients who later progressed to ophthalmopathy.

General study outcomes and caveats: No statistical method was used to fix the sample size in advance, and group allocation was not hidden from the investigators. In validation, the model predicted progression to ophthalmopathy a median of 6.5 months before onset, with about 67% sensitivity and 72.22% specificity. Most expanded thyroid clonotypes (frequency above 0.001) were also detected in blood, a finding suggesting that blood repertoires may reflect thyroid immune responses. In cross-validation, a model built on a 13 V-J signature told ophthalmopathy apart from stable hyperthyroidism with approximately 90% sensitivity and approximately 84% specificity, and in testing the same model reached 80%/75%.

Including cysteine and phenylalanine, the CDR3 has 14 amino acids. The retained sequence is limited to the CDR3, 42 bases, with the frame set at the first base. After removal of 7 bases from V and 3 bases from J, the junction retains 10 bases not matched to a gene. CDR1 DFQATT and CDR2 SNEGSKA are derived from the germline V gene (reference sequence). Amplification of TCR beta CDR3 regions was carried out from RNA transcripts. A first-round RT-PCR of the TCR CDR3 used the HTBI primer set with the Qiagen OneStep RT-PCR kit. Libraries were constructed in a second round of multiplex PCR, after which size selection and purification were carried out. Sequencing of the libraries was done on an Illumina HiSeq2000 using paired-end 100 bp reads. The authors' analysis ran thus. SOAPnuke was used to process the raw data, throwing out any read that contained adapters or uncalled bases, had a mean Phred below 15, or lacked an exact constant-primer or identifier match. High-quality paired reads were merged with COPE v1.2.5, and unique nucleotide sequences were defined as clonotypes. MiTCR v1.1 was used to align the clonotypes against IMGT TRBV, TRBD and TRBJ reference segments. Only V-J combinations with frequency above 0.0001, covering 99% to 99.2% of repertoires, were analysed. A TCS score was defined as the ratio between F50 (clonal expansion) and ExV (chaos), using BLOSUM62-based TCRdist between CDR3 peptides within each V-J. Welch's t-statistics and random forest reduced 500 to 550 V-J features to under 15, which were used in a naive Bayes classifier (R e1071). The Morisita-Horn index was used to measure how similar the thyroid and blood repertoires were. TCRdb redid the processing of the public reads, applying fastp at Q25 and MiXCR, and retained in-frame beta chains. Rows with one shared CDR3 protein collapse into an entry with the most common genes and DNA. The authors' filters were not applied to this entry. This sample is represented by 750,000 to 900,000 distinct CDR3 sequences; 38% of them were singletons. The ten largest clones take up 8.9% of the sample.

Stable Graves' hyperthyroidism was defined as no progression to ophthalmopathy during 18 months of follow-up. Hyperthyroidism patients were newly diagnosed, had a disease duration of under 2 months, and were aged 18 to 65 years. Any patient with an uncontrolled infection, another autoimmune disease, pregnancy or lactation was excluded. Diagnoses relied on clinical symptoms, serum thyroxine and TRAb, thyroid ultrasound and orbital computed tomography. PBMCs were isolated from about 9.2 ml of fresh peripheral blood by Ficoll-Paque density gradient centrifugation. Total RNA was extracted with Trizol reagent, and quality was checked on an Agilent 2100 Bioanalyzer. About this clonotype itself: Its specific antigen is unknown. No much larger clonotype is one base removed from it; base qualities were not supplied.

The sequence was collected from a man aged 18 to 29 with Graves' hyperthyroidism. Sample: blood. The chain employs TRBV20-1 and TRBJ2-7; 9 bases in the middle match TRBD1. The DNA is as follows: TGCAGTGTTACCCGGGACAGGGAGTTCTACGAGCAGTACTTC. The resulting protein is CSVTRDREFYEQYF.